This T cell receptor beta chain derives from a study of shared clonotypes between healthy human individuals (dated by TCRdb to about 2020). With respect to the entire study: A few men and two women, aged 18 to 49 years, made up the cohort. For each donor, three plates each were used for CD4 naive and CD4 memory, two plates were used for CD8 naive, and one plate was used for CD8 memory. Blood TCR repertoires of four to six healthy adults were deeply sequenced to estimate repertoire size and the extent of clonotype sharing between individuals. Different laboratories and diverse techniques were used to prepare libraries and sequence TCR repertoires, to increase sequencing depth and limit assay-specific biases. Between about 0.8 and 9.5 billion PBMCs per donor were obtained by leukapheresis.

Healthy HIV-negative adults with no recently reported acute infections or vaccinations were included as donors. All donors were Caucasian adults living in Nashville, Tennessee, USA. CD8 memory samples were composed of magnetically selected CD45RO+ cells combined with CCR7-negative CD45RA+ effector memory (TemRA) cells. After blood collection by leukapheresis, PBMCs were isolated using Ficoll-Histopaque density gradient centrifugation and then cryopreserved in the vapor phase of liquid nitrogen. Analytical flow cytometry was used to check the purity and quantity of each magnetically sorted T cell population. Genomic DNA was isolated from each sorted fraction and quantified by UV absorbance on a Nanodrop 2000c. Notes on this clone: Its antigen is unknown. No much larger clonotype is one base removed from it; base qualities were not supplied.

What the study reported, not specific to this receptor: Based on pairwise subsampling, the degree of clonotype sharing among donors was expected to be affected by sequencing depth. Because the study included only a small number of donors, the genetic and exposure-history diversity represented was limited. Sampling was restricted to blood, and TCR repertoires in tissue are likely to differ from TCR repertoires in blood. Across a handful of donors, roughly 5.4% of naive CD4, roughly 3.5% of naive CD8, approximately 2.5% of memory CD4, and under 0.45% of memory CD8 clonotypes were shared. Naive subsets generally had larger estimated clonotype richness than memory subsets did. Higher generation probabilities were observed for clonotypes shared by all four sorted-subset donors than for non-shared clonotypes. Incomplete sequencing was indicated by rarefaction of sorted-subset datasets, despite the large sequencing depth.

TCR CDR3 regions were amplified from genomic DNA by multiplex PCR using the deep immunoSEQ assay. Genomic DNA extracted from each cell subset was distributed evenly over all wells of several immunoSEQ 96-well plates, and each plate served as one replicate. For sorted subsets, each replicate PCR was loaded with approximately 190 ng genomic DNA, equivalent to 32,000 or so T cell genomes. Purified libraries were quantified with a Qubit 3.0 fluorometer, sized on a Bioanalyzer 2100, and re-quantified with the KAPA Library Quantification kit. Each immunoSEQ 96-well plate was sequenced on its own single-read 150-cycle Illumina NextSeq 550 flow cell. As for how the authors treated the data: Because only junctional sequences without quality scores were contained in the immunoSEQ output, filtering matching that applied to full-length reads could not be performed. To assign V/J genes and CDR3, sequences were annotated against IMGT germline references using PyIR, a Python wrapper for IgBLAST v1.9. Reads were removed for weak V/J assignments (E-value above 1e-6), missing CDR3, stop codons, out-of-frame junctions, or ambiguous translated residues. V3J clonotypes were defined by identical inferred V gene, J gene, and CDR3 amino acid sequence. Percentage overlap between repertoires was calculated by dividing the number of shared unique clonotypes by the size of the smaller repertoire. Three approaches were used to assess repertoire richness: RTK rarefaction, the Chao1 estimator, and Recon v2.1 estimates of unobserved clonotypes. Generation probabilities were computed with OLGA for all TCRbeta clonotypes obtained by the gDNA method from a handful of donors. TCRdb took this table from immuneACCESS and kept in-frame rearrangements with V and J called. Such tables lack part of the clones; where checked against another copy, unresolved V genes explain under half of the gap, and the rest is unexplained. That table supplies the V and J calls and clone size; D and trimming were determined from the DNA. The sample profile shows some 380,000 clones; around 96% of them were found once. In total, the top ten clones hold approximately 0.3% of the sample.

The germline V gene provides CDR1 MNHEY and CDR2 SVGAGI. V is clipped by 5 bases and J by 8 bases, and the sequence between their germline boundaries is 18 bases long. The CDR3 starts with the cysteine, ends with the phenylalanine, and has 14 residues. Only CDR3 DNA is held: 42 bases, read in frame from base 1. The rearrangement combines TRBV6-5 with TRBJ1-2; a tentative D match to TRBD1 spans 5 bases. Sequencing was done on a sample of memory CD8+ T cells sorted from blood. The cell subset or site label here, explained by the study, means: CD45RO+ cells pooled with CCR7-negative TemRA cells. This TCR came from a man aged 30 to 39 in good health. The CDR3 protein: CASSRAGTDGGYTF. The DNA sequence follows: TGTGCCAGCAGTCGAGCCGGGACCGACGGCGGCTACACCTTC.